Detailed here is one T cell receptor (beta chain). The table lists this clonotype with many counts. Its antigen is still unknown. Qualities for individual bases were not recorded, and no much larger clone is one base off. The sample belongs to a study of regulatory T cells in long-lasting Graves disease (dated by TCRdb to the early 2020s). About the full investigation: Patients with newly diagnosed Graves' disease had been on antithyroid drugs for under 3 months. A total of roughly 33 samples underwent TCR sequencing: some 13 from persistent and about 20 from newly diagnosed Graves' disease patients. Peripheral blood TCR sequencing and RNA sequencing compared persistent Graves' disease patients with newly diagnosed Graves' disease patients. The study took place in China and was registered as a clinical trial. Results and caveats for the whole study, not just this receptor: Persistent disease showed preferential use of TRBV28, TRBJ1-2 and TRBJ2-5, whereas newly diagnosed disease favored TRBV20-1 and TRBJ2-1. The authors noted that the small sample size was a limitation that may lower accuracy. A larger number of public clonotypes was shared among persistent patients (approximately 3,000) than among newly diagnosed patients (roughly 970). The study examined only peripheral blood because the primary lesion, thyroid tissue, could not be accessed. Sequencing and analysis were limited to the TCR beta chain. Lower TCR Shannon entropy and fewer highly expanded clones were observed in persistent Graves' disease patients than in newly diagnosed patients, which suggested clonal expansion.

The CDR3 has 14 amino acids, counting the end cysteine and phenylalanine. Only the CDR3 DNA stays, 42 bases, in frame from base 1. CDR1 and CDR2 are drawn from the germline V gene: MNHEY, SVGEGT. V drops 0 bases and J drops 7 bases, leaving 12 bases in between. Libraries were prepared through multiplex PCR. TCRdb names Illumina HiSeq 4000 as the instrument used. TCR beta libraries were built with iRepertoire HTBI primers and Arm-PCR amplification of CDR3 regions. PCR products were gel purified before sequencing. The paper's data handling went like this. Across samples, around 62 TRBV and roughly 15 TRBJ segments were identified and used for gene usage analysis of CDR3 amino acid clonotypes. COPE and FqMerger were used to merge the filtered high-quality paired reads into contigs. BLAST was used to align contigs to IMGT TRBV, TRBD and TRBJ reference genes, and CDR3 was defined according to IMGT. Any clonotype with a frequency above 0.1% was classified as a highly expanded clone. Shannon entropy was used to measure repertoire diversity, and the Gini coefficient was used to measure V-J evenness. A clonotype found in more than one individual was treated as public. In TCRdb, the public reads were trimmed at Q25 with fastp and aligned with MiXCR, with productive beta chains retained. A single entry per CDR3 protein holds the most common genes and DNA from its merged rows. The V and J calls follow TCRdb's processing rather than the paper's. This sample holds a few hundred thousand distinct CDR3 sequences; approximately 13% were observed only once. The biggest ten clones account for roughly a tenth of the sample.

Interpreted using the paper, the time point label stands for: newly diagnosed GD, antithyroid drugs for less than 3 months. For both TCR sequencing and RNA sequencing, RNA was extracted from PBMCs in TRIzol. The diagnosis of Graves' disease followed American Thyroid Association guidelines. Patients were recruited from an endocrinology department in Xi'an, China. From each patient, approximately 9 milliliters of peripheral blood was collected into an EDTA anticoagulant tube. PBMCs were isolated by Ficoll Paque Plus density gradient separation without further T cell sorting. RNA quality was checked with an Agilent 2100 Bioanalyzer and agarose gel, and concentration with a NanoDrop 2000. These sequences were also reported in another study, on T cells in Graves' hyperthyroidism and ophthalmopathy. The second paper further reports: Stable Graves' hyperthyroidism was defined as no progression to ophthalmopathy during 18 months of follow-up. Hyperthyroidism patients were aged 18 to 65 years and newly diagnosed, with disease duration of less than 2 months. The study excluded patients with uncontrolled infections, other autoimmune diseases, pregnancy or lactation. Clinical symptoms, serum thyroxine and TRAb, thyroid ultrasound, and orbital computed tomography formed the basis for the diagnoses. For the first round of RT-PCR on the TCR CDR3, the HTBI primer set was used together with the Qiagen OneStep RT-PCR kit. Most expanded thyroid clonotypes (frequency above 0.001) were also detected in blood, a finding suggesting that blood repertoires may reflect thyroid immune responses. In cross-validation, a model built on a 13 V-J signature told ophthalmopathy apart from stable hyperthyroidism with approximately 91% sensitivity and around 83% specificity, and in testing the same model reached 80%/75%. In validation, progression to ophthalmopathy was predicted by the model with about 70% sensitivity and 72.22% specificity, a median of 6.5 months before onset. A discovery cohort of fewer than 110 patients, approximately 45 with Graves' ophthalmopathy and approximately 60 with stable Graves' hyperthyroidism, was used to find distinguishing TCR V-J signatures. Whether ophthalmopathy could be predicted prospectively was tested in an independent validation cohort made up of roughly 19 hyperthyroidism patients plus 17 patients who later progressed to ophthalmopathy. The 100 discovery patients were divided at random into training and test sets in a 7:3 ratio. The study also compared thyroid tissue and blood T-cell repertoires from more than 5 Graves' hyperthyroidism patients. Following sampling, methimazole starting at 30 mg daily was given to hyperthyroidism patients, and high-dose intravenous methylprednisolone was given to ophthalmopathy patients. Libraries were constructed in a second round of multiplex PCR, after which size selection and purification were performed. Paired-end sequencing of the libraries was performed with 100 bp reads on an Illumina HiSeq2000. SOAPnuke was used to process the raw data, throwing out any read that contained adapters or uncalled bases, had a mean Phred below 15, or lacked an exact constant-primer or identifier match. High-quality paired reads were merged with COPE v1.2.5, and unique nucleotide sequences were defined as clonotypes. MiTCR v1.1 was used to align the clonotypes against IMGT TRBV, TRBD and TRBJ reference segments. Only V-J combinations with frequency above 0.0001, covering approximately 99% of repertoires, were analysed. The TCS score was defined as F50 (clonal expansion) divided by E x V (chaos), with BLOSUM62-based TCRdist calculated between CDR3 peptides within each V-J. Welch's t-statistics and random forest reduced around 550 V-J features to some 14, which were used in a naive Bayes classifier (R e1071). No statistical method was used to set the sample size in advance, and investigators knew the group allocation. The paper describes TCR Vbeta CDR3 sequencing of about 140 peripheral blood samples, made up of approximately 40 ophthalmopathy patients, approximately 73 hyperthyroidism patients and some 17 progressor patients.

The material was peripheral blood mononuclear cells (PBMCs), obtained at new diagnosis, from a patient treated with antithyroid drugs. In this chain, TRBV6-2 or TRBV6-3 is recombined with TRBJ2-5, with the D gene not clear enough to name. The TCR was taken from a man aged 25-45 years with Graves disease. Donor details come from another sample of the same person, matched by shared clones. The CDR3 protein sequence reads: CASSYSPGPGTQYF. The nucleotide sequence is given as TGTGCCAGCAGTTACTCCCCTGGACCGGGGACCCAGTACTTC.